Following are 13 T cell receptor beta chains from one sample sequenced in a study of cytomegalovirus exposure and HLA in healthy donors. It was with 60 Vbeta and 13 Jbeta primers that the PCR ran. Clones were sequenced by immunoSEQ multiplex PCR, and TCRdb holds only the in-frame ones, with some missing. The table has 100,000 to 150,000 clones, more than 65% seen once; the top ten hold 13%. Source material: PBMCs. These receptor sequences come from a woman aged 40-49 years in good health and CMV-seropositive.

V gene TRBV25-1 combines with J gene TRBJ2-6, with D perhaps TRBD1 (6 bases). Trimming took off 3 bases at V and 0 bases at J, with 12 bases between the two ends. CDR1 and CDR2 (germline): MGHDK, SYGVNS. The CDR3 has 17 residues. The CDR3 is CASSDTGTLSGANVLTF. Here the CDR3 DNA reads TGTGCCAGCAGTGACACCGGGACACTCTCTGGGGCCAACGTCCTGACTTTC.

V is TRBV11-2 and J is TRBJ1-3, with 7 bases aligning to TRBD1. Trimming at V came to 2 bases and at J to 3 bases, leaving 1 base not matched to a gene. The CDR3 is 14 residues long. The germline CDR1 and CDR2 sequences are SGHAT and FQNNGV. The CDR3 here is CASSLTGDGNTIYF. The CDR3 region has the DNA TGTGCCAGCAGCTTAACAGGGGATGGAAACACCATATATTTT.

This chain connects TRBV29-1 to TRBJ2-7; a possible D gene is TRBD1 (5 bases). CDR1 is SQVTM and CDR2 is ANQGSEA in the germline V gene. The V end was cut by 6 bases, the J end by 7 bases, with 19 bases between. The CDR3 sequence is 13 residues long. CDR3 residues: CSVPPKGSREQYF. The CDR3 bases are TGCAGCGTCCCTCCCAAGGGGTCTAGGGAGCAGTACTTC.

J is TRBJ2-5 and V is TRBV4-1, with 7 positions matching TRBD2. The J segment lost 1 base and the V segment lost 4 bases, leaving 9 bases of the junction unmatched. Germline assignment: CDR1 MGHRA and CDR2 YSYEKL. The CDR3 is made up of 16 amino acids. The CDR3 region is CASSPGGNSLQETQYF. DNA of the CDR3: TGCGCCAGCAGCCCCGGGGGGAACAGCCTCCAAGAGACCCAGTACTTC.

The rearrangement links TRBV14 to TRBJ2-7; possible D gene TRBD2, 6 bases. The V and J ends lost 4 bases and 2 bases respectively, with 18 bases between them. The CDR3 consists of 16 residues. The germline gives CDR1 SGHDN, CDR2 FVKESK. CDR3 nucleotide sequence: TGTGCCAGCAGCCCACCGGGACTTAACCTCCCCTACGAGCAGTACTTC. Translated: CASSPPGLNLPYEQYF. Full variable domain (missing parts from reference TRBV14 and TRBJ2-7): EAGVTQFPSHSVIEKGQTVTLRCDPISGHDNLYWYRRVMGKEIKFLLHFVKESKQDESGMPNNRFLAERTGGTYSTLKVQPAELEDSGVYFCASSPPGLNLPYEQYFGPGTRLTVT.

The chain joins TRBV2 to TRBJ1-5; D uncertain. Germline V gene sequence: CDR1 SNHLY, CDR2 FYNNEI. V was pared by 4 bases and J by 0 bases, with 4 bases between. The CDR3 is made up of 13 amino acids. This CDR3 is CASSADSNQPQHF. The DNA for the CDR3 is TGTGCCAGCAGTGCAGATAGCAATCAGCCCCAGCATTTT.

The rearrangement links TRBV4-1 to TRBJ2-5, with TRBD2 identical over 9 bases. The V gene end was trimmed by 5 bases and the J gene end by 3 bases; junction bases not matched to a gene: 7. Germline CDR1 MGHRA, CDR2 YSYEKL. The CDR3 contains 15 residues. This CDR3 is CASSYSGRGEETQYF. The CDR3 region has the DNA TGCGCCAGCAGCTATAGCGGGAGAGGAGAAGAGACCCAGTACTTC.

In the case of this clone: Its ends do not fully match the called genes, so a read error is possible. Other DNA sequences in this specimen translate into the identical CDR3. J is TRBJ2-7 and V is TRBV15, with 7 bases matching TRBD2. CDR3 length equals 13 residues. CDR1 and CDR2 (germline): LNHNV, YYDKDF (reference sequence). The CDR3 protein is CATSSRREREQYF. The CDR3 nucleotides read TGTGCCACCAGCAGTCGGCGGGAGCGCGAGCAGTACTTT.

The V gene is TRBV29-1, the J gene TRBJ2-2; D gene uncertain. The CDR3 is made up of 13 amino acids. V was pared by 2 bases and J by 2 bases, with 6 bases between. Looked up from germline, CDR1 is SQVTM and CDR2 is ANQGSEA. CDR3 amino acids: CSVERSNTGELFF. The CDR3 bases are TGCAGCGTTGAACGAAGCAACACCGGGGAGCTGTTTTTT.

The chain has TRBV7-9 and TRBJ1-1; D may be TRBD1 (6 bases). Deletions cut 5 bases from V and 7 bases from J, with 11 bases between. Looked up from germline, CDR1 is SEHNR and CDR2 is FQNEAQ (reference sequence). CDR3 size: 12 residues. The CDR3 sequence: CASSQGGNEAFF. Written as DNA, the CDR3 is TGTGCCAGCAGCCAAGGGGGAAATGAAGCTTTCTTT.

J is TRBJ2-3 and V is TRBV2, with 9 bases matching TRBD1. The V gene end was trimmed by 7 bases and the J gene end by 4 bases; junction bases not matched to a gene: 6. Germline assignment: CDR1 SNHLY and CDR2 FYNNEI. The CDR3 covers 14 residues. CDR3 nucleotide sequence: TGTGCCAGCATGACGGACAGGGGTCCAGATACGCAGTATTTT. Its protein is CASMTDRGPDTQYF.

This clone has only one observation. The rearrangement uses TRBV2 and TRBJ2-1, with 7 bases fitting TRBD1. CDR1 and CDR2 (germline): SNHLY, FYNNEI. This CDR3 region has 15 residues. The V segment lost 4 bases and the J segment 3 bases; nucleotides outside the gene matches: 6. The CDR3 sequence is CASSGTGTVYNEQFF. CDR3 in DNA: TGTGCCAGCAGTGGAACCGGGACAGTCTACAATGAGCAGTTCTTC.

This clone was picked up one time. The chain joins TRBV11-3 to TRBJ2-1; D is perhaps TRBD2 (6 bases). From germline, CDR1 is SGHNT and CDR2 YENEEA. The CDR3 has 15 residues. V was shortened by 0 bases and J by 8 bases, with 14 bases between the two germline ends. The CDR3 nucleotides are TGTGCCAGCAGCTTAGACGGGGGAGTGGGAGATGAGCAGTTCTTC. Translating gives CASSLDGGVGDEQFF.